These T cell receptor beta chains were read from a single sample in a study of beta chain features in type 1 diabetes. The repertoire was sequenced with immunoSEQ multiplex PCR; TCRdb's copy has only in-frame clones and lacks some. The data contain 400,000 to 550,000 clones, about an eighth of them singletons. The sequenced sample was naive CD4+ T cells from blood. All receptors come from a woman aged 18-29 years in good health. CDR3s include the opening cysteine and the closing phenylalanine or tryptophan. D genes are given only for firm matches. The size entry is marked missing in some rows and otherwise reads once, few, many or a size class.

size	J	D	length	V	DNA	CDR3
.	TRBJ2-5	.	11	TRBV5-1	TGCGCCAGCAAGGGGCCAGAGACCCAGTACTTC	CASKGPETQYF
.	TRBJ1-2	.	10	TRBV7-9	TGTGCCAGCAGCCTTGAGGGCTACACCTTC	CASSLEGYTF
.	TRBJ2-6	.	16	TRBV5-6	TGTGCCAGCAGCCTGCAGGGTCCCTCTGGGGCCAACGTCCTGACTTTC	CASSLQGPSGANVLTF
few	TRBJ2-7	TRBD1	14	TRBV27	TGTGCCAGCAGTTTATCGGACAGGGCCTACGAGCAGTACTTC	CASSLSDRAYEQYF
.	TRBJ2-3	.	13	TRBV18	TGTGCCAGCTCGAAAGGTCCCACAGATACGCAGTATTTT	CASSKGPTDTQYF
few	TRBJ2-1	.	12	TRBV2	TGTGCCAGCAGGGATGACAGGAATGAGCAGTTCTTC	CASRDDRNEQFF
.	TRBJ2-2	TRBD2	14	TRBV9	TGTGCCAGCAGGGCTAGCGGTACCACCGGGGAGCTGTTTTTT	CASRASGTTGELFF
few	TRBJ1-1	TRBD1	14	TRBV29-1	TGCAGCGGAAAACCCGGGACAGAGAACACTGAAGCTTTCTTT	CSGKPGTENTEAFF
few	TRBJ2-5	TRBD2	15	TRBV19	TGTGCCAGTAGTGGGGGACTAGCGGGAGGTGAGACCCAGTACTTC	CASSGGLAGGETQYF
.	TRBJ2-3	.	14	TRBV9	TGTGCCAGCAGCGTAAGTTCCCAGGGACATACGCAGTATTTT	CASSVSSQGHTQYF
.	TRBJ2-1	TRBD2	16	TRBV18	TGTGCCAGCTCACCCACACTAGCGATGACCTACAATGAGCAGTTCTTC	CASSPTLAMTYNEQFF
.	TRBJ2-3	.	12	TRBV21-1	TGTGCCAGCAGCAATGGGGACCGCCCGCAGTATTTT	CASSNGDRPQYF
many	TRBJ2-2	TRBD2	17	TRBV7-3	TGTGCCAGCAGCTTAATGCTAGCGGGAGTCAGGACCGGGGAGCTGTTTTTT	CASSLMLAGVRTGELFF
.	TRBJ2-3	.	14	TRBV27	TGTGCCAGCAAAAATCTACGGTGGACAGATACGCAGTATTTT	CASKNLRWTDTQYF
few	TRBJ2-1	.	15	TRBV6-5	TGTGCCAGCAGTCCGAGCGGCGCCGCCTACAATGAGCAGTTCTTC	CASSPSGAAYNEQFF
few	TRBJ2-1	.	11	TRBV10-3	TGTGCCACCAGGGGTGTTAATGAGCAGTTCTTC	CATRGVNEQFF
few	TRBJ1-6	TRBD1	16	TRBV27	TGTGCCAGCAGTTCCCCTGTCAGGGGGCTTAGCTCACCCCTCCACTTT	CASSSPVRGLSSPLHF
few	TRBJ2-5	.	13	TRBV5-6	TGTGCCAGCAGCGGAGGGGTCCAAGAGACCCAGTACTTC	CASSGGVQETQYF
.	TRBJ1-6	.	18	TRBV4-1	TGCGCCAGCAACATGGTGGCAGCCGTCTTATCCGATAATTCACCCCTCCACTTT	CASNMVAAVLSDNSPLHF
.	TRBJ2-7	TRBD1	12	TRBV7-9	TGTGCCAGCAGCACCGACAGGGGCGAGCAGTACTTC	CASSTDRGEQYF
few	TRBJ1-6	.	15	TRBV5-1	TGCGCCAGCAGCAGTAACGGGGAGAGGCGTTCACCCCTCCACTTT	CASSSNGERRSPLHF
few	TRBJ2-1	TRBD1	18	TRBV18	TGTGCCAGCTCACCCCCGAATGTTGCCGGGACAGGGGCTGATGAGCAGTTCTTC	CASSPPNVAGTGADEQFF
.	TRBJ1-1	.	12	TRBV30	TGTGCCTTGATCCCCTCATACACTGAAGCTTTCTTT	CALIPSYTEAFF
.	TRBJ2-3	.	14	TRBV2	TGTGCCTCCAGGTTCGGGGGCACCACAGATACGCAGTATTTT	CASRFGGTTDTQYF
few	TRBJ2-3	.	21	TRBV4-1	TGCGCCAGCAGCCAAGGCCGGCGGGCCAAGGACCAACTAGCTAGCACAGATACGCAGTATTTT	CASSQGRRAKDQLASTDTQYF
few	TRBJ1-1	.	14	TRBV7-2	TGTGCCAGCAGCTTCCGACAGGATTACACTGAAGCTTTCTTT	CASSFRQDYTEAFF
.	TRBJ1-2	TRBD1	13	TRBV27	TGTGCCAGCAGTGGACAGGGGTACTATGGCTACACCTTC	CASSGQGYYGYTF
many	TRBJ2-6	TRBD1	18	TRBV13	TGTGCCAGCAGCTCGTTGGACAGGGTCCATTCTGGGGCCAACGTCCTGACTTTC	CASSSLDRVHSGANVLTF
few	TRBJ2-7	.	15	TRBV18	TGTGCCAGCTCACCACTCGGGGTTTTGGGCTACGAGCAGTACTTC	CASSPLGVLGYEQYF
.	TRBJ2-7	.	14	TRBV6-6	TGTGCCAGCAGTTACTCGAAGATCCGAACGGATCAAGGCTTC	CASSYSKIRTDQGF
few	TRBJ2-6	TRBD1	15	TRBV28	TGTGCCAGCGGGACAGGGGCATCTGGGGCCAACGTCCTGACTTTC	CASGTGASGANVLTF
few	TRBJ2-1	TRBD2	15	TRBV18	TGTGCCAGCTCCCCTAGCGGGAGGGCCCTGAATGAGCAGTTCTTC	CASSPSGRALNEQFF